This T cell receptor beta chain was identified during a study of T-cell reconstitution after alpha-beta-depleted transplantation in children. This clonotype has a handful of counts. Antigen: not known. Preparing the TCRbeta library involved the use of unique molecular identifiers. Using its own MiXCR run on the PCR reads, TCRdb lists one record per CDR3 protein. The sample includes 90,000 to 100,000 distinct CDR3 sequences, less than 25% seen only once; the top ten take about 20%. V lost 4 bases and J 8 bases, leaving 18 bases between the germline ends. The CDR3 totals 15 residues. The germline V gene has CDR1 SGHVS and CDR2 FQNEAQ. Study observations and caveats: Among T cells one year after transplant, newly produced cells accounted for most counts and diversity.

The sample in question was PBMCs, obtained before TCRalphabeta/CD19-depleted stem cell transplant. The TCR sequence derives from a boy between 2 and 10 years old with acute lymphoblastic leukemia, due to receive a stem cell transplant. J is TRBJ2-1 and V is TRBV7-8; either TRBD1 or TRBD2 may supply D (5 bases each). The CDR3 loop is CASSSDGASDDEQFF. The CDR3 nucleotides read TGTGCCAGCAGCTCCGACGGGGCCTCAGACGATGAGCAGTTCTTC. The variable domain in full, with the rest retrieved from reference TRBV7-8 and TRBJ2-1, is GAGVSQSPRYKVAKRGQDVALRCDPISGHVSLFWYQQALGQGPEFLTYFQNEAQLDKSGLPSDRFFAERPEGSVSTLKIQRTQQEDSAVYLCASSSDGASDDEQFFGPGTRLTVL.